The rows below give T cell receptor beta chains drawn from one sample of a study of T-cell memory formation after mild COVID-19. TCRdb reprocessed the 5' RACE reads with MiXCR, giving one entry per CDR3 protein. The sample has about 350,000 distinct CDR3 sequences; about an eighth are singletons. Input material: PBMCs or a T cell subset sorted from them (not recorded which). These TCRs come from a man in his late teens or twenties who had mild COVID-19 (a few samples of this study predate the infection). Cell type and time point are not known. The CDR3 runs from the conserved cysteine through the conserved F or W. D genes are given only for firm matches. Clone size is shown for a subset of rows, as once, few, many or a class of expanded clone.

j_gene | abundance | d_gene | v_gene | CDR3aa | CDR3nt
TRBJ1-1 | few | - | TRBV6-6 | CASYPAGNTEAFF | TGTGCCAGCTATCCGGCGGGGAACACTGAAGCTTTCTTT
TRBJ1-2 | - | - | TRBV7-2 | CASSLGRGDYGYTF | TGTGCCAGCAGCTTAGGACGAGGGGACTATGGCTACACCTTC
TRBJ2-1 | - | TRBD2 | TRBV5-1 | CASSSGLAGGLGGEQFF | TGCGCCAGCAGCAGTGGACTAGCGGGGGGGCTTGGTGGTGAGCAGTTCTTC
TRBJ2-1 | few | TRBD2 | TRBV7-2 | CASSLGTRRTSPYNEQFF | TGTGCCAGCAGCTTAGGCACCCGACGGACTAGCCCCTACAATGAGCAGTTCTTC
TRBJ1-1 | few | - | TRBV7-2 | CATGLWVDTEAFF | TGTGCCACCGGATTGTGGGTGGACACTGAAGCTTTCTTT
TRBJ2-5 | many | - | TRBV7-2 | CASSLGVARGETQYF | TGTGCCAGCAGCTTAGGAGTAGCAAGGGGTGAGACCCAGTACTTC
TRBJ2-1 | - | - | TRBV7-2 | CASSFSGRLEQFF | TGTGCCAGCAGCTTCTCAGGGAGACTTGAGCAGTTCTTC
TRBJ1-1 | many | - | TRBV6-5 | CASSYLENTEAFF | TGTGCCAGCAGCTACCTGGAGAACACTGAAGCTTTCTTT
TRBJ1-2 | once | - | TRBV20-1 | CSAFNSYGYTF | TGCAGTGCCTTTAACAGCTATGGCTACACCTTC
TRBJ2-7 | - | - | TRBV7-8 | CASSRLGALVDEQYF | TGTGCCAGCAGCCGCTTAGGGGCCTTGGTGGACGAGCAGTACTTC
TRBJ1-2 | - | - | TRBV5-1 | CASSSPLLGAEGYTF | TGCGCCAGCAGCTCACCGTTACTGGGAGCGGAGGGCTACACCTTC
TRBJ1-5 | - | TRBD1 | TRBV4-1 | CASSQDQGQGAGRQPQHF | TGCGCCAGCAGCCAAGATCAGGGACAGGGGGCGGGTCGTCAGCCCCAGCATTTT
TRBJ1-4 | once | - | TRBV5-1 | CASSLNPSYGRGLFF | TGCGCCAGCAGCTTGAACCCCAGCTACGGGAGGGGACTGTTTTTT
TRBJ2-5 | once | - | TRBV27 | CASSFVPGLRETQYF | TGTGCCAGCAGTTTCGTGCCGGGGTTGCGAGAGACCCAGTACTTC
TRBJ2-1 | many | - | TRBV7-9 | CASRLWGEQFF | TGTGCCAGCAGACTCTGGGGTGAGCAGTTCTTC
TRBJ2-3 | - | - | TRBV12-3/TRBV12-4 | CASSKKQGFSDTQYF | TGTGCCAGCAGTAAGAAACAGGGTTTTTCAGATACGCAGTATTTT
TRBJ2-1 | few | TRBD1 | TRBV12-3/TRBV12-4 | CASRQTGHNEQFF | TGTGCCAGCAGACAGACAGGGCACAATGAGCAGTTCTTC
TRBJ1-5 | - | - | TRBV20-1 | CSARGQHNQPQHF | TGCAGTGCTAGGGGACAACACAATCAGCCCCAGCATTTT
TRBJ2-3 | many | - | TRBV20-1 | CSARGFSSTDTQYF | TGCAGTGCTCGGGGGTTTTCTAGCACAGATACGCAGTATTTT
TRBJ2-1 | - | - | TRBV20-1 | CSARVAGRYNEQFF | TGCAGTGCTCGGGTCGCGGGGCGCTACAATGAGCAGTTCTTC
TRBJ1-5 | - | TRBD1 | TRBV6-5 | CASSRGTGFGQPQHF | TGTGCCAGCAGCCGGGGGACAGGGTTTGGTCAGCCCCAGCATTTT
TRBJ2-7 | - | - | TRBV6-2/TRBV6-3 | CASLPRDRPGEQYF | TGTGCCAGCCTACCTAGGGACCGCCCAGGGGAGCAGTACTTC
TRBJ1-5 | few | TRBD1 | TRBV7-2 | CASSLQGQGNGQPQHF | TGTGCCAGCAGCCTACAGGGACAGGGGAACGGTCAGCCCCAGCATTTT
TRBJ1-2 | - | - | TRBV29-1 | CSGLDYGYTF | TGCAGTGGGCTGGACTATGGCTACACCTTC
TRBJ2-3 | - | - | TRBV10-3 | CAISLSGTDTQYF | TGTGCCATCAGTCTCTCAGGCACAGATACGCAGTATTTT
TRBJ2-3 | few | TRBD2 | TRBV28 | CASTAAGVDTQYF | TGTGCCAGCACCGCCGCGGGGGTAGATACGCAGTATTTT
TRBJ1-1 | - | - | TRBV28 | CASSLGRARNFF | TGTGCCAGCAGTTTAGGGCGGGCCCGGAATTTCTTT
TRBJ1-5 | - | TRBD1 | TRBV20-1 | CSALGPTGTGGFPRPQHF | TGCAGTGCCCTTGGACCTACCGGGACAGGGGGTTTCCCTAGGCCCCAGCATTTT
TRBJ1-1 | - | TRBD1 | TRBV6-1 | CASTWGPGTGEAFF | TGTGCCAGCACCTGGGGTCCCGGGACAGGGGAAGCTTTCTTT
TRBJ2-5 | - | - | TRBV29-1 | CSVEIVGVRETQYF | TGCAGCGTTGAGATCGTAGGGGTCAGAGAGACCCAGTACTTC
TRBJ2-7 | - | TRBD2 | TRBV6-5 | CASSYSRGGEQYF | TGTGCCAGCAGTTACTCGCGGGGGGGCGAGCAGTACTTC
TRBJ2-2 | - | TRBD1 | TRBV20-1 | CSARWAGGNTGELFF | TGCAGTGCTAGATGGGCAGGGGGGAACACCGGGGAGCTGTTTTTT
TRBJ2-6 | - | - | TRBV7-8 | CASFSPQIRANVLTF | TGTGCCAGCTTCTCACCCCAGATAAGGGCCAACGTCCTGACTTTC
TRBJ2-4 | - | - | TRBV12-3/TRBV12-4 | CASSDSSKNIQYF | TGTGCCAGCTCGGACTCTTCCAAAAACATTCAGTACTTC
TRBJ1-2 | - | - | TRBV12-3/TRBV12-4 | CASSLSQSNYGYTF | TGTGCCAGCAGTTTATCCCAGAGTAACTATGGCTACACCTTC
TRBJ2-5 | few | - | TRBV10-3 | CAIRAQPGGETQYF | TGTGCCATCAGAGCCCAGCCCGGAGGAGAGACCCAGTACTTC
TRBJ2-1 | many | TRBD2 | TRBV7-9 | CASSGGGSGTGDEQFF | TGTGCCAGCAGCGGGGGAGGGAGCGGGACCGGGGATGAGCAGTTCTTC
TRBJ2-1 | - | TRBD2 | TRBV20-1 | CSAQSTSGGRYNEQFF | TGCAGTGCCCAATCGACTAGCGGGGGTCGGTACAATGAGCAGTTCTTC
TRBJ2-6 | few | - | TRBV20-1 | CSARSAGVLTF | TGCAGTGCTAGATCGGCAGGAGTCCTGACTTTC
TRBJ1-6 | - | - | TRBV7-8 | CASSLDRLTLHF | TGTGCCAGCAGCTTGGACCGGCTTACCCTCCACTTT
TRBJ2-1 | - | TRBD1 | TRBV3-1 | CASKDRERNEQFF | TGTGCCAGCAAGGACAGGGAGCGGAATGAGCAGTTCTTC
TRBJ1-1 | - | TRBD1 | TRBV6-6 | CASSTPQGEASAFF | TGTGCCAGCAGTACACCCCAGGGGGAGGCTAGCGCTTTCTTT
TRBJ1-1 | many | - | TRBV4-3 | CASSQALRTDLEAFF | TGCGCCAGCAGCCAAGCGCTCCGGACAGACCTAGAAGCTTTCTTT
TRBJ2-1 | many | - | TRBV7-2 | CASSLAPSNEQFF | TGTGCCAGCAGCTTAGCGCCATCCAATGAGCAGTTCTTC
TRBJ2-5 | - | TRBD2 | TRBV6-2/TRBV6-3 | CASSGGGLLRETQYF | TGTGCCAGCTCCGGGGGGGGTCTTCTTCGAGAGACCCAGTACTTC
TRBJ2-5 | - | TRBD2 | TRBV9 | CASSPHGGASLETQYF | TGTGCCAGCAGCCCACACGGGGGGGCGTCCCTTGAGACCCAGTACTTC
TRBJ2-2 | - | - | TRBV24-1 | CATSDLRRANTGELFF | TGTGCCACCAGTGATTTGCGAAGGGCGAACACCGGGGAGCTGTTTTTT
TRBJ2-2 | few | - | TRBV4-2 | CASRADSTGELFF | TGTGCCAGCCGGGCAGATAGCACCGGGGAGCTGTTTTTT